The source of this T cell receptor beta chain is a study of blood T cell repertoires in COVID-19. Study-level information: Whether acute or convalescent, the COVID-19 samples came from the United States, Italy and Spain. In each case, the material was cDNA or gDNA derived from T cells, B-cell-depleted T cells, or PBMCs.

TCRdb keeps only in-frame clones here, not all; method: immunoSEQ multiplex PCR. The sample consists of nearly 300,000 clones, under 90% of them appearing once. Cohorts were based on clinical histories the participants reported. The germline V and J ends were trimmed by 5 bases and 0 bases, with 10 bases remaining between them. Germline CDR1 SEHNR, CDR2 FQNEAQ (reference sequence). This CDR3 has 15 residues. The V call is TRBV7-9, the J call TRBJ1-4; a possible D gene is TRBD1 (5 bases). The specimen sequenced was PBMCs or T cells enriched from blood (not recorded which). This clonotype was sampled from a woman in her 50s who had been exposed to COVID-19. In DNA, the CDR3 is TGTGCCAGCAGCCCCAGGGTTGCAACTAATGAAAAACTGTTTTTT. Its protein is CASSPRVATNEKLFF.